The clone carrying this T cell receptor beta chain was detected only a few times. What it binds is unknown. TCRdb re-derived calls from the 5' RACE reads in MiXCR, one entry per CDR3 protein. This sample carries more than 300,000 distinct CDR3 sequences, around 4.5% of them seen once, and the ten largest clones take roughly a fifth. The sample is drawn from a study of T cells after yellow fever vaccination. Broader study findings: Researchers cautioned that FACS-sorted repertoires could harbor abundant clonotypes contaminating from the bulk population.

The V gene lost 5 bases and the J gene lost 0 bases, with 14 bases spanning the gap. The CDR3 contains 17 residues. Germline V lookup: CDR1 SGHTA, CDR2 FQGNSA. Sequences were derived from PBMCs, sampled 15 days after the yellow fever booster vaccination. This chain joins TRBV7-2 and TRBJ1-6; D unclear. The TCR comes from a man between 18 and 29 years old who received the YFV17D yellow fever vaccine. The CDR3 here is CASSPMSLSSYNSPLHF. For the CDR3, the DNA is TGTGCCAGCAGCCCGATGTCGCTTAGCTCCTATAATTCACCCCTCCACTTT.